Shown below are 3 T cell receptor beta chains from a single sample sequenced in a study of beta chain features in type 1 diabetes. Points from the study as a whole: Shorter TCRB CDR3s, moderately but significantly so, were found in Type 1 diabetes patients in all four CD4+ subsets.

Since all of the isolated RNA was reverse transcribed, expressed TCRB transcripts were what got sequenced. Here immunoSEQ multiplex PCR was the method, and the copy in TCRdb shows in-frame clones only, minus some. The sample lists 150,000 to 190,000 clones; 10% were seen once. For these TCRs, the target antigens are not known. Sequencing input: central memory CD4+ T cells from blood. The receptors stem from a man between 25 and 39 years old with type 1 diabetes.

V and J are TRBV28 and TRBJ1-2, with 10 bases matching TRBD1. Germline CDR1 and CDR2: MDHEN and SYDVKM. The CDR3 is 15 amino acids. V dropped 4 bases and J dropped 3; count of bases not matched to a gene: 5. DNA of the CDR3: TGTGCCAGCAGTTCGACAGGGGGCAAGGACTATGGCTACACCTTC. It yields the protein CASSSTGGKDYGYTF.

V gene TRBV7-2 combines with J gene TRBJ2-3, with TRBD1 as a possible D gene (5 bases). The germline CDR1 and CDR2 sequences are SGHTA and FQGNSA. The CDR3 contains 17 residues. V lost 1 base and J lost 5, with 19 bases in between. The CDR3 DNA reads TGTGCCAGCAGCTTAGAGGCTAGGGGCGGTATGGGAGATACGCAGTATTTT. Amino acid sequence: CASSLEARGGMGDTQYF.

In DNA, the CDR3 is TGTGCCAGCAGCCCTCGGGCAGGGGATGATGGCTACACCTTC. It specifies CASSPRAGDDGYTF. This rearrangement joins TRBV7-6 to TRBJ1-2, with a weak D call TRBD1 (6 bases). Trimming stripped 5 bases from V and 6 bases from J, with 16 bases between. This CDR3 has 14 residues. CDR1 SGHVS and CDR2 FNYEAQ come from the germline V gene.